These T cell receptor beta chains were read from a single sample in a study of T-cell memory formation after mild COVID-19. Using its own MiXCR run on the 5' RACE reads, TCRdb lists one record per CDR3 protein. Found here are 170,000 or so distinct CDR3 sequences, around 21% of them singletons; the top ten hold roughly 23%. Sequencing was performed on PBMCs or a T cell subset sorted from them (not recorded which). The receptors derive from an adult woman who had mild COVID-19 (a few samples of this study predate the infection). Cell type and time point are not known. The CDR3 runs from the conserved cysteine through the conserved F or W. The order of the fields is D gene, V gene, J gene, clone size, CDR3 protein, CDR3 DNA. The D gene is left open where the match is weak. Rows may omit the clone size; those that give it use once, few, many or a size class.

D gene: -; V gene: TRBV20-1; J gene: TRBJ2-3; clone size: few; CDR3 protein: CSARDGGSIIGVDTQYF; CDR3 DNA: TGCAGTGCTAGAGATGGGGGATCTATCATTGGAGTAGATACGCAGTATTTT
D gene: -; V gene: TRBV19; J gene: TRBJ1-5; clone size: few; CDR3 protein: CASSIGAQPQHF; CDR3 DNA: TGTGCCAGTAGTATAGGGGCTCAGCCCCAGCATTTT
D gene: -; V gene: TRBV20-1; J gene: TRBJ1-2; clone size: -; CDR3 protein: CSALTGTTNGYTF; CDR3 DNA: TGCAGTGCTCTCACAGGGACGACTAATGGCTACACCTTC
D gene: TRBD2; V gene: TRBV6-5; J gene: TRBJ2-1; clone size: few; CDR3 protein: CASSLGLAEYNEQFF; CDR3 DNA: TGTGCCAGCAGTCTGGGACTAGCGGAATACAATGAGCAGTTCTTC
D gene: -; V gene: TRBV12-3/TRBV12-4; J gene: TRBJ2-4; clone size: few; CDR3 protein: CASSPGLAKNIQYF; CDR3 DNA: TGTGCCAGCAGCCCGGGACTAGCCAAAAACATTCAGTACTTC
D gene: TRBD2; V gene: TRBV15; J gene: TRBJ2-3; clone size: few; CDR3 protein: CATSTHGLAGAYTDTQYF; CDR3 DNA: TGTGCCACCAGCACCCACGGACTAGCGGGGGCCTACACAGATACGCAGTATTTT
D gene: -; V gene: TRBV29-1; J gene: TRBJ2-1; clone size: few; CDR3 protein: CSVITGNYNEQFF; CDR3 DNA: TGCAGCGTTATAACAGGGAACTACAATGAGCAGTTCTTC
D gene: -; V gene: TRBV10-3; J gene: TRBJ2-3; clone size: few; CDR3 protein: CAISESGIGGTDTQYF; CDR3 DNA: TGTGCCATCAGTGAGTCCGGGATTGGGGGCACAGATACGCAGTATTTT
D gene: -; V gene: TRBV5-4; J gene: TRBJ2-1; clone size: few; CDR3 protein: CASSYGTGVEQFF; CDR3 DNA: TGTGCCAGCAGCTATGGGACCGGCGTTGAGCAGTTCTTC
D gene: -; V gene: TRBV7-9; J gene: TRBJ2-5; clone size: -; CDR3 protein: CASSGSYETQYF; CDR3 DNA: TGTGCCAGCAGCGGTAGTTATGAGACCCAGTACTTC
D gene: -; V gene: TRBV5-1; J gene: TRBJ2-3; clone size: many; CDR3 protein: CASSREVILDTQYF; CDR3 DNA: TGCGCCAGCAGCCGGGAAGTTATTTTGGATACGCAGTATTTT